These T cell receptor beta chains were read from a single sample in a study of CD8 T cells in ankylosing spondylitis. A single record per CDR3 protein comes from TCRdb applying MiXCR to the 5' RACE reads. The data show 200,000 to 250,000 distinct CDR3 sequences, approximately 10% seen once. The material sequenced was blood, either unsorted or a sorted T cell fraction (not recorded which). These receptors were taken from a male donor with ankylosing spondylitis or in good health (not recorded which). The CDR3 runs from the conserved cysteine through the conserved F or W. The D gene is left open where the match is weak. The size field is filled for only some rows; it gives once, few, many or a size class.

cdr3_nt	cdr3_aa	v_call	clone_size	j_call	d_call	cdr3_length
TGCGCCAGCAGCCCGAAGGGGCGTGGGCAGTTCTCCTACGAGCAGTACTTC	CASSPKGRGQFSYEQYF	TRBV5-1	many	TRBJ2-7	-	17
TGCGCCAGCAGCTTGATTACAGGGGGCTGGGACACTGAAGCTTTCTTT	CASSLITGGWDTEAFF	TRBV5-1	many	TRBJ1-1	TRBD1	16
TGTGCCAGCAGTTTTTCAGGACTAGCGGGAGTTGGAGGGAACACCGGGGAGCTGTTTTTT	CASSFSGLAGVGGNTGELFF	TRBV12-3/TRBV12-4	many	TRBJ2-2	TRBD2	20
TGTGCCAGCAGGGGGCGTTGGAACTATGGCTACACCTTC	CASRGRWNYGYTF	TRBV2	many	TRBJ1-2	-	13
TGCGCCAGCAGCCAAGAGGGCAGTAAGAATTCACCCCTCCACTTT	CASSQEGSKNSPLHF	TRBV4-1	-	TRBJ1-6	-	15
TGCAGTGCTAGAGCGTCCCAGTGGATTGAAAAACTGTTTTTT	CSARASQWIEKLFF	TRBV20-1	many	TRBJ1-4	-	14
TGCGCCAGCAGCTTGGTTCCTGCCGGGGAGCTGTTTTTT	CASSLVPAGELFF	TRBV5-1	many	TRBJ2-2	-	13
TGCAGTGCTCGGAGGGCGGGGGGGCCCTATGAGCAGTTCTTC	CSARRAGGPYEQFF	TRBV20-1	many	TRBJ2-1	TRBD2	14
TGCAGTGCTAGGGGACCCGGGGGGAGAGAGCAGTACTTC	CSARGPGGREQYF	TRBV20-1	many	TRBJ2-7	TRBD2	13
TGTGCCAGCAGCTTAGGGGCGATAACGAACACCGGGGAGCTGTTTTTT	CASSLGAITNTGELFF	TRBV7-2	-	TRBJ2-2	-	16
TGCAGTGCTAGCGCTCCAGGCCAGCGGGGTAAGGGGGCTGAGCAGTTCTTC	CSASAPGQRGKGAEQFF	TRBV20-1	few	TRBJ2-1	-	17